Shown below are 14 T cell receptor beta chains from a single sample sequenced in a study of human T cells and chemical hapten exposure. Noted time point: pre-sensitization, week 0. Described treatment: therapeutic diphenylcyclopropenone sensitization with weekly scalp DPC. TCRdb reprocessed the RACE reads via MiXCR and lists one record per CDR3 protein. The sample holds about 87,000 distinct CDR3 sequences, 9.6% seen once. The sequenced sample was whole blood, obtained in connection with sensitization to the hapten diphenylcyclopropenone (DPC). All receptors come from a woman aged 40 to 50 with alopecia areata. Some clones in this sample may be carry-over from other donors' samples.

This clonotype was seen ten or more times. The chain's CDR3 is CASLTGADEAFF. CDR3 sequence (DNA): TGTGCCAGCTTAACGGGGGCAGATGAAGCTTTCTTT. This chain links TRBV2 with TRBJ1-1; TRBD1 is a possible D gene (6 bases). The CDR3 runs to 12 residues. The V gene lost 8 bases and the J gene lost 7 bases, with 14 bases spanning the gap. Germline V gene lookup returns CDR1 SNHLY and CDR2 FYNNEI.

The J gene is TRBJ2-3, the V gene TRBV20-1; 9 nucleotides match TRBD1. Germline-derived CDR1 and CDR2 are DFQATT and SNEGSKA (reference sequence). This CDR3 is 13 amino acids long. After removal of 5 bases from V and 5 bases from J, the junction contained 5 bases not matched to a gene. CDR3 loop: CSAPGQGVDTQYF. CDR3 DNA sequence: TGCAGTGCTCCGGGACAGGGTGTAGATACGCAGTATTTT.

This clonotype was seen ten or more times. This rearrangement joins TRBV5-6 to TRBJ1-1; no clear D. V was trimmed by 7 bases and J by 4 bases, leaving 17 bases between them. The CDR3 sequence is 14 residues long. The V gene's germline CDR1 is SGHDT and CDR2 YYEEEE. Written as DNA, the CDR3 is TGTGCCAGCGGACCAAGAGCTCGGGGCACTGAAGCTTTCTTT. Its translation: CASGPRARGTEAFF. Variable domain in full (rest from reference TRBV5-6 and TRBJ1-1): DAGVTQSPTHLIKTRGQQVTLRCSPKSGHDTVSWYQQALGQGPQFIFQYYEEEERQRGNFPDRFSGHQFPNYSSELNVNALLLGDSALYLCASGPRARGTEAFFGQGTRLTVV.

The V gene is TRBV24-1, the J gene TRBJ2-3; D remains unclear. V was cut by 5 bases and J by 3 bases, with 5 bases left in between. The V gene's germline CDR1 is KGHDR and CDR2 SFDVKD. The CDR3 runs to 12 residues. CDR3 DNA sequence: TGTGCCACCAGTGGCCAGACAGATACGCAGTATTTT. Amino acid sequence: CATSGQTDTQYF.

The gene calls are TRBV5-1 and TRBJ2-5; 12 nucleotides match TRBD2. V was clipped by 4 bases and J by 5 bases; unmatched bases: 9. Per germline, CDR1 SGHRS and CDR2 YFSETQ. The CDR3 contains 16 residues. CDR3 DNA: TGCGCCAGCAGCCGGTCTAGCGGGGGGGCCCAGGAGACCCAGTACTTC. This gives the protein CASSRSSGGAQETQYF.

The V gene is TRBV5-1, the J gene TRBJ2-5; D might be TRBD2 (6 bases). Between the trimmed V and J ends, which lost 4 bases and 3 bases, there was a span of 13 bases. Germline CDR1 and CDR2: SGHRS and YFSETQ. The CDR3 has 14 amino acids. CDR3 sequence reads: CASSQLRGEETQYF. CDR3 nucleotide sequence: TGCGCCAGCAGCCAGCTGCGGGGAGAAGAGACCCAGTACTTC.

The V call is TRBV7-2, the J call TRBJ1-1; no firm D call. The CDR3 runs to 13 residues. V lost 5 bases and J lost 7, with 14 bases in between. Germline V gene data show CDR1 as SGHTA and CDR2 as FQGNSA. Written as DNA, the CDR3 is TGTGCCAGCAGCCGCCTGCAGTATGGTGAAGCTTTCTTT. This translates into CASSRLQYGEAFF.

This clonotype was seen a few times. This rearrangement joins TRBV5-1 to TRBJ2-7; 11 nucleotides align to TRBD2. The length of the CDR3 is 14 residues. CDR1 is SGHRS, CDR2 YFSETQ, per germline. Trimming removed 5 bases from V and 2 bases from J; junction bases left unmatched: 3. The CDR3 sequence is CASRLAGETYEQYF. The CDR3 DNA reads as TGCGCCAGCAGACTAGCGGGGGAGACCTACGAGCAGTACTTC.

The chain joins TRBV7-2 to TRBJ2-7; no definite D call. The germline V gene encodes CDR1 SGHTA and CDR2 FQGNSA. The germline V and J ends were trimmed by 0 bases and 3 bases, with 9 bases remaining between them. The CDR3 loop spans 14 amino acids. The chain's CDR3 is CASSLAGSNYEQYF. The CDR3 bases are TGTGCCAGCAGCTTAGCAGGGTCCAACTACGAGCAGTACTTC.

This clonotype was recorded many times. The V call is TRBV7-2, the J call TRBJ2-5; 8 nucleotides agree with TRBD2. There are 16 residues in the CDR3. Losses at the gene ends were 4 bases for V and 4 bases for J; bases not matched to a gene: 11. The germline V gene has CDR1 SGHTA and CDR2 FQGNSA. The CDR3 loop is CASSSPLRGEGETQYF. In DNA, the CDR3 is TGTGCCAGCAGCTCCCCTTTGCGGGGGGAGGGAGAGACCCAGTACTTC.

The CDR3 protein is CASSVGGSNSYEQYF. As DNA, the CDR3 is TGTGCCAGCAGCGTAGGGGGGTCTAACTCCTACGAGCAGTACTTC. The V call is TRBV9, the J call TRBJ2-7; D is tentatively TRBD1 or TRBD2 (5 bases each). This CDR3 is built from 15 residues. In germline, CDR1 is SGDLS, CDR2 YYNGEE. With 0 bases removed from V and 0 bases from J, the gap between germline ends came to 10 bases.

The table lists this clonotype with a few counts. The CDR3 nucleotides are TGTGCCGTTGGCGGTGGATACGAGCAGTACTTC. This encodes CAVGGGYEQYF. V gene TRBV6-5 combines with J gene TRBJ2-7; D not resolved. V lost 11 bases and J 4 bases, leaving 12 bases between the germline ends. Looked up from germline, CDR1 is MNHEY and CDR2 is SVGAGI. There are 11 residues in the CDR3.

This clonotype was seen only a few times. This chain links TRBV12-3 or TRBV12-4 with TRBJ2-2; no clear D gene. The V gene lost 3 bases and the J gene lost 5 bases, with 4 bases spanning the gap. This CDR3 is 12 amino acids long. The CDR3 region has the DNA TGTGCCAGCAGTTTTTATACCGGGGAGCTGTTTTTT. Translated, it gives CASSFYTGELFF.

The table lists this clonotype with many counts. The chain uses TRBV9 and TRBJ1-1; D is ambiguous. The CDR3 consists of 13 residues. Germline CDR1 and CDR2: SGDLS and YYNGEE. Trimming stripped 0 bases from V and 4 bases from J, with 7 bases between. Here the CDR3 DNA reads TGTGCCAGCAGCGTAGAGCCGATCACTGAAGCTTTCTTT. Protein product: CASSVEPITEAFF.